Below are 11 T cell receptor beta chains sequenced from a single sample in a study of T cells in Graves' hyperthyroidism and ophthalmopathy. TCR beta CDR3 regions were amplified from RNA. HTBI primers were employed in a first-round RT-PCR of the TCR CDR3. TCRdb reprocessed the multiplex PCR reads with MiXCR, giving one entry per CDR3 protein. The sample shows around 440,000 distinct CDR3 sequences, about 15% of them seen only once. Sequencing was performed on blood. Source of these receptors: a young woman with Graves' hyperthyroidism.

The CDR3 loop is CASSDSMNTEAFF. CDR3 coding DNA: TGCGCCAGCAGTGACAGTATGAACACTGAAGCTTTCTTT. V gene TRBV10-1 combines with J gene TRBJ1-1; D remains ambiguous. The V end was cut by 3 bases, the J end by 0 bases, with 5 bases between. CDR3 length: 13 residues. Germline V lookup: CDR1 WNHNN, CDR2 SYGVQD (reference sequence).

This clonotype was detected ten times or more. This chain links TRBV7-8 with TRBJ1-2; D possibly corresponds to TRBD1 (5 bases). Germline CDR1 is SGHVS and CDR2 is FQNEAQ. The CDR3 runs to 17 residues. V was cut by 2 bases and J by 4 bases, with 20 bases left in between. In DNA form, the CDR3 reads TGTGCCAGCAGCTTAACTATTGGGTCAGGGCTCGGCTATGGCTACACCTTC. Amino acid sequence: CASSLTIGSGLGYGYTF. The full variable domain, with the rest looked up from reference TRBV7-8 and TRBJ1-2, is GAGVSQSPRYKVAKRGQDVALRCDPISGHVSLFWYQQALGQGPEFLTYFQNEAQLDKSGLPSDRFFAERPEGSVSTLKIQRTQQEDSAVYLCASSLTIGSGLGYGYTFGSGTRLTVV.

At least ten counts were recorded for this clonotype. V gene TRBV7-2 combines with J gene TRBJ2-7, with 10 bases aligning to TRBD2. Germline-derived CDR1 and CDR2 are SGHTA and FQGNSA. The CDR3 is 16 residues long. Losses at the gene ends were 1 base for V and 4 bases for J; bases not matched to a gene: 7. CDR3 sequence: CASSLGWISGGYEQYF. The DNA for the CDR3 is TGTGCCAGCAGCTTAGGGTGGATTAGCGGGGGGTACGAGCAGTACTTC.

The table lists this clonotype with many counts. V and J are TRBV5-1 and TRBJ2-5; D is undetermined. Per the germline V gene, CDR1 is SGHRS and CDR2 is YFSETQ. The CDR3 is made up of 13 amino acids. Trimming took off 2 bases at V and 5 bases at J, with 10 bases between the two ends. CDR3 residues: CASSLGRSETQYF. The CDR3 DNA reads as TGCGCCAGCAGCTTAGGGCGGAGTGAGACCCAGTACTTC.

Many counts were recorded for this clonotype. The V call is TRBV7-8, the J call TRBJ2-3, with D perhaps being TRBD1 or TRBD2 (6 bases each). The CDR3 length is 16 residues. The ends were cut back, 4 bases at V and 6 bases at J, with 20 bases in the middle. Germline CDR1 reads SGHVS; CDR2 reads FQNEAQ. The CDR3 here is CASSSSSSVQGDTQYF. For the CDR3, the DNA is TGTGCCAGCAGCTCATCCTCTAGCGTCCAGGGGGATACGCAGTATTTT.

This clonotype was seen ten or more times. The rearrangement links TRBV7-2 to TRBJ2-4; maybe TRBD1 (5 bases). The CDR3 consists of 13 residues. V lost 4 bases and J 4 bases, leaving 8 bases between the germline ends. Germline V CDR1 and CDR2: SGHTA, FQGNSA. As DNA, the CDR3 is TGTGCCAGCAGCTCCCGACAGAAAAACATTCAGTACTTC. Its protein product is CASSSRQKNIQYF. The entire variable domain, with the rest obtained from reference TRBV7-2 and TRBJ2-4, is as follows: GAGVSQSPSNKVTEKGKDVELRCDPISGHTALYWYRQSLGQGLEFLIYFQGNSAPDKSGLPSDRFSAERTGGSVSTLTIQRTQQEDSAVYLCASSSRQKNIQYFGAGTRLSVL.

This clonotype was seen repeatedly, ten times or more. This chain links TRBV6-1 with TRBJ2-7, with 10 nucleotides matching TRBD2. With 2 bases clipped from V and 2 bases from J, the junction kept 12 bases outside the gene matches. The V gene's germline CDR1 is MNHNS and CDR2 SASEGT. The CDR3 sequence is 18 residues long. The DNA of the CDR3 is TGTGCCAGCAGTGAAACCTGGCGACTAGCGGGTGGGACCTACGAGCAGTACTTC. It yields the protein CASSETWRLAGGTYEQYF.

There are a few counts of this clonotype. This clone may be a read error of a much larger clone one base away. The chain has TRBV6-1 and TRBJ1-2; D not resolved. This CDR3 has 12 residues. V lost 6 bases and J lost 4, with 9 bases in between. From germline, CDR1 is MNHNS and CDR2 SASEGT. The CDR3 is CASSGLIYGYTF. The CDR3 DNA reads as TGTGCCAGCAGCGGATTGATCTATGGCTACACCTTC.

This clonotype was picked up many times. V gene TRBV20-1 combines with J gene TRBJ2-1; no firm D call. Germline loops: CDR1 DFQATT, CDR2 SNEGSKA (reference sequence). V gave up 3 bases and J gave up 4 bases, with 13 bases separating them. The CDR3 totals 14 residues. The CDR3 sequence: CSARAARWYNEQFF. In DNA form, the CDR3 reads TGCAGTGCTAGGGCGGCCCGGTGGTACAATGAGCAGTTCTTC.

V gene TRBV28 combines with J gene TRBJ1-3; TRBD1 is a possible D gene (5 bases). The V gene's germline CDR1 is MDHEN and CDR2 SYDVKM. Trimming took 6 bases from V and 0 from J, leaving 15 bases between them. CDR3 size: 16 residues. CDR3 loop: CASRGVTINSGNTIYF. The CDR3 DNA is TGTGCCAGCAGAGGGGTGACGATAAACTCTGGAAACACCATATATTTT.

This clonotype was found many times. This CDR3 is CASSLLGRQTRGNTIYF. CDR3 DNA: TGTGCCAGCAGCTTATTGGGTAGACAGACTCGAGGAAACACCATATATTTT. The V call is TRBV11-2, the J call TRBJ1-3; D may be TRBD1 (5 bases). CDR3 length: 17 amino acids. CDR1 and CDR2 from the germline V gene are SGHAT and FQNNGV. Trimming left V 2 bases short and J 4 bases short, with 18 bases between.